This T cell receptor beta chain was observed in a study of T cell responses to AZD1222 COVID-19 vaccine. Study-level findings and limits: Donors in the cohort were predominantly white British and more often female, and clonal diversity was possibly underestimated. The repertoires were collected only after the peak T cell response. In the spike-specific TCR repertoire, nearly half reportedly target unmutated variant regions. Spike-spanning, vaccine-associated CD4 TCRs were dominant at 160-218 and 743-854.

On this clone itself: Its cognate antigen is unknown.

Sequencing was performed with immunoSEQ multiplex PCR; in TCRdb, only in-frame clones are kept and a portion is missing. The sample has about 140,000 clones, around nine tenths seen once. Germline V gives CDR1 SGHTA, CDR2 FQGTGA. This CDR3 contains 15 residues. V was clipped by 5 bases and J by 8 bases; unmatched bases: 11. The TCR originated in an adult in good health. The chain recombines TRBV7-3 with TRBJ1-4; TRBD1 matches 7 bases. The sample consisted of peripheral blood, taken on day 0 of AZD1222 vaccination. The CDR3 region is CASSPTGQVGEKLFF. The CDR3 DNA reads as TGTGCCAGCAGCCCCACCGGACAGGTTGGCGAAAAACTGTTTTTT. Full variable domain (rest looked up from reference TRBV7-3 and TRBJ1-4): GAGVSQTPSNKVTEKGKYVELRCDPISGHTALYWYRQSLGQGPEFLIYFQGTGAADDSGLPNDRFFAVRPEGSVSTLKIQRTERGDSAVYLCASSPTGQVGEKLFFGSGTQLSVL.